The rows below give T cell receptor beta chains drawn from one sample of a study of blood T cell repertoires in COVID-19. The assay was immunoSEQ multiplex PCR, and TCRdb's table has in-frame clones only and misses some. The profile shows some 21,000 clones, roughly 91% of them singletons. Sequencing was carried out using peripheral blood. The receptors here all came from a man between 65 and 79 years old with active COVID-19. Each CDR3 is given with its conserved first and last residue. D genes are given only for firm matches. Expanded clones get a size class; other rows say once, few or many, or leave the size out.

>NA|TRBJ2-5|TRBV12-3/TRBV12-4|NA
CASSLRGVETQYF
TGTGCCAGCAGTTTACGGGGAGTGGAGACCCAGTACTTC
>TRBD2|TRBJ2-1|TRBV7-2|NA
CASSFLPAGGRNNEQFF
TGTGCCAGCAGCTTCCTTCCGGCGGGAGGGCGGAACAATGAGCAGTTCTTC
>NA|TRBJ1-1|TRBV18|NA
CASSPRGGTEAFF
TGTGCCAGCTCACCGCGCGGCGGCACTGAAGCTTTCTTT
>TRBD2|TRBJ2-1|TRBV11-2|NA
CASSPTSGSYNEQFF
TGTGCCAGCAGCCCGACTAGCGGGAGTTACAATGAGCAGTTCTTC
>NA|TRBJ2-3|TRBV11-3|NA
CASSLEVQRNTQYF
TGTGCCAGCAGCTTAGAGGTTCAGCGAAATACGCAGTATTTT
>NA|TRBJ2-5|TRBV2|few
CASRAEGVGQETQYF
TGTGCCAGCAGGGCGGAAGGAGTCGGCCAAGAGACCCAGTACTTC
>TRBD2|TRBJ2-1|TRBV30|NA
CAWSISGMLNEQFF
TGTGCCTGGAGTATAAGCGGGATGTTAAATGAGCAGTTCTTC
>NA|TRBJ1-5|TRBV9|NA
CASSAGGLSNQPQHF
TGTGCCAGCAGCGCCGGAGGACTGAGCAATCAGCCCCAGCATTTT
>NA|TRBJ2-7|TRBV5-8|NA
CASSLGGAIYEQYF
TGTGCCAGCAGCTTAGGGGGAGCGATCTACGAGCAGTACTTC
>NA|TRBJ1-4|TRBV5-1|NA
CASSRTEATNEKLFF
TGCGCCAGCAGCCGGACAGAGGCAACTAATGAAAAACTGTTTTTT
>NA|TRBJ1-1|TRBV2|NA
CASSVGEGGKTEAFF
TGTGCCAGCAGCGTTGGGGAAGGCGGGAAAACTGAAGCTTTCTTT
>TRBD1|TRBJ2-5|TRBV18|NA
CASSTQGETQYF
TGTGCCAGCTCAACACAGGGGGAGACCCAGTACTTC
>NA|TRBJ2-2|TRBV19|NA
CASSNRLAGDTGELFF
TGTGCCAGTAGTAACCGACTAGCAGGGGACACCGGGGAGCTGTTTTTT
>NA|TRBJ1-2|TRBV7-9|NA
CASSPGVPWGYTF
TGTGCCAGCAGCCCGGGAGTCCCTTGGGGCTACACCTTC
>TRBD1|TRBJ1-6|TRBV5-4|NA
CASSSPQGAHNSPLHF
TGTGCCAGCAGCTCACCACAGGGGGCTCATAATTCACCCCTCCACTTT
>NA|TRBJ2-1|TRBV2|NA
CASFPGQNTYNEQFF
TGTGCCAGCTTCCCGGGACAAAACACCTACAATGAGCAGTTCTTC
>TRBD1|TRBJ2-6|TRBV18|NA
CASSPSTGVGANVLTF
TGTGCCAGCTCACCATCCACAGGGGTCGGGGCCAACGTCCTGACTTTC
>TRBD1|TRBJ2-7|TRBV19|NA
CASSPGQGNEQYF
TGTGCCAGTAGTCCCGGACAGGGCAACGAGCAGTACTTC
>TRBD2|TRBJ2-1|TRBV6-6|NA
CASSYAGGNNEQFF
TGTGCCAGCAGTTATGCGGGAGGGAACAATGAGCAGTTCTTC
>NA|TRBJ1-5|TRBV11-2|NA
CASSFRSNQPQHF
TGTGCCAGCAGCTTCCGGAGCAATCAGCCCCAGCATTTT
>NA|TRBJ2-7|TRBV2|NA
CASGKQGSYEQYF
TGTGCCAGCGGAAAACAGGGCTCCTACGAGCAGTACTTC
>NA|TRBJ2-1|TRBV9|NA
CASSPSGGSYNEQFF
TGTGCCAGCAGCCCGAGCGGAGGTTCCTACAATGAGCAGTTCTTC
>NA|TRBJ1-2|TRBV2|NA
CASTQGSKLNYGYTF
TGTGCCAGCACCCAGGGGAGTAAACTAAACTATGGCTACACCTTC
>NA|TRBJ2-2|TRBV5-5|NA
CASRPGANTGELFF
TGTGCCAGCCGGCCAGGCGCGAACACCGGGGAGCTGTTTTTT
>NA|TRBJ1-4|TRBV19|once
CASSIMGPGNEKLFF
TGTGCCAGTAGTATCATGGGGCCCGGCAATGAAAAACTGTTTTTT
>TRBD2|TRBJ2-7|TRBV11-1|NA
CASSLERGGFSEQYF
TGTGCCAGCAGCTTGGAGCGGGGGGGCTTCAGCGAGCAGTACTTC
>NA|TRBJ2-1|TRBV6-2/TRBV6-3|once
CASSLRDSTYNEQFF
TGTGCCAGCAGTCTCCGGGACTCTACCTACAATGAGCAGTTCTTC
>NA|TRBJ2-5|TRBV30|NA
CAWSVSSSYQETQYF
TGTGCCTGGAGTGTTAGCAGTTCATATCAAGAGACCCAGTACTTC
>TRBD1|TRBJ2-5|TRBV6-5|NA
CASTNRGETQYF
TGTGCCAGTACTAACAGGGGAGAGACCCAGTACTTC
>NA|TRBJ1-5|TRBV6-6|NA
CASSYSQNTLHEPQHF
TGTGCCAGCAGTTATTCCCAAAACACGCTTCATGAGCCCCAGCATTTT
>NA|TRBJ2-2|TRBV28|NA
CASSRGENTGELFF
TGTGCCAGCAGCCGCGGGGAGAACACCGGGGAGCTGTTTTTT
>NA|TRBJ1-1|TRBV5-1|NA
CASSRGSANTEAFF
TGCGCCAGCAGCCGCGGATCTGCGAACACTGAAGCTTTCTTT
>NA|TRBJ1-5|TRBV5-4|NA
CASSSGSNQPQHF
TGTGCCAGCAGCTCCGGTAGCAATCAGCCCCAGCATTTT
>TRBD1|TRBJ1-4|TRBV3-1/TRBV3-2|few
CASSQTGQGQTNEKLFF
TGTGCCAGCAGCCAAACTGGACAGGGTCAGACTAATGAAAAACTGTTTTTT
>TRBD2|TRBJ2-5|TRBV3-1/TRBV3-2|NA
CASSRGLAGGVETQYF
TGTGCCAGCAGCCGGGGACTAGCGGGAGGAGTGGAGACCCAGTACTTC
>TRBD2|TRBJ2-3|TRBV6-5|NA
CASGNRGGDTQYF
TGTGCCAGCGGCAATCGCGGGGGTGATACGCAGTATTTT
>TRBD2|TRBJ2-3|TRBV5-4|NA
CASSGPGTSTTDTQYF
TGTGCCAGCAGCGGGCCCGGGACTAGCACCACAGATACGCAGTATTTT
>NA|TRBJ1-1|TRBV10-2|NA
CASSEPRLIMNTEAFF
TGCGCCAGCAGTGAGCCCAGACTGATCATGAACACTGAAGCTTTCTTT
>TRBD2|TRBJ2-1|TRBV2|few
CASKGTSGFSYNEQFF
TGTGCCAGCAAAGGGACTAGCGGGTTCTCCTACAATGAGCAGTTCTTC
>TRBD1|TRBJ1-1|TRBV29-1|NA
CSVSTGGMTEAFF
TGCAGCGTATCGACAGGGGGCATGACTGAAGCTTTCTTT
>NA|TRBJ1-1|TRBV7-9|once
CASSFYSAQGTEAFF
TGTGCCAGCAGCTTTTATTCAGCACAGGGTACTGAAGCTTTCTTT
>TRBD2|TRBJ2-1|TRBV6-5|once
CASRTGGEQFF
TGTGCCAGCAGAACCGGGGGGGAGCAGTTCTTC